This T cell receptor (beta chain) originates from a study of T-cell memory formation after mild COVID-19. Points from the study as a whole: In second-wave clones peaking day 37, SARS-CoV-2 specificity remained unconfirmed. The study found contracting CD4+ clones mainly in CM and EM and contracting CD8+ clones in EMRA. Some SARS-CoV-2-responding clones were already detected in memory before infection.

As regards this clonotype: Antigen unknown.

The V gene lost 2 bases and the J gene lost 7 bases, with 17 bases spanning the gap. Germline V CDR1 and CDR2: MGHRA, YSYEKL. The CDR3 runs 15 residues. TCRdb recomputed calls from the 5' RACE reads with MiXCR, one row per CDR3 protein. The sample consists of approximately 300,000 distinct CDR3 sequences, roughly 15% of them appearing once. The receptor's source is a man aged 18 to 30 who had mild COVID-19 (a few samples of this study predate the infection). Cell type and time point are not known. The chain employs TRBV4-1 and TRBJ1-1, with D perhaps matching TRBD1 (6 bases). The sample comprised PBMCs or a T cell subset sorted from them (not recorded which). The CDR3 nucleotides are TGCGCCAGCAGCCAATTTTCTCGGACAGAAAATGAAGCTTTCTTT. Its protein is CASSQFSRTENEAFF.